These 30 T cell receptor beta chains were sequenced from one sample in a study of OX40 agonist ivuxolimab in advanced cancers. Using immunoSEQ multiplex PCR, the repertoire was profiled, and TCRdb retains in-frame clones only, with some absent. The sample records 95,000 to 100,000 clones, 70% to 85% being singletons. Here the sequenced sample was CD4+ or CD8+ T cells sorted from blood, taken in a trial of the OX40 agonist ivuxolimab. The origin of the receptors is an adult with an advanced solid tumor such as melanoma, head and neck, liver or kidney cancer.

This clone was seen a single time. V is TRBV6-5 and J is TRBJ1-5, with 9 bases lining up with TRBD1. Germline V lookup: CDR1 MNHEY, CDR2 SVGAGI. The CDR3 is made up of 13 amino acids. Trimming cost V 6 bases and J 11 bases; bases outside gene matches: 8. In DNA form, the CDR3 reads TGTGCCAGCAGCGGCTTCGACAGGGGGACCCAGCATTTT. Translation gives CASSGFDRGTQHF.

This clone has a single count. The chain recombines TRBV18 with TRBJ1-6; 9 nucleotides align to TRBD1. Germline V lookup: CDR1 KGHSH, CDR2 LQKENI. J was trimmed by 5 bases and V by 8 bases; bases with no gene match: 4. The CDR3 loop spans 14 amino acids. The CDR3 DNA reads TGTGCCAGCAAACAGGGGGCCGATAATTCACCCCTCCACTTT. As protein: CASKQGADNSPLHF.

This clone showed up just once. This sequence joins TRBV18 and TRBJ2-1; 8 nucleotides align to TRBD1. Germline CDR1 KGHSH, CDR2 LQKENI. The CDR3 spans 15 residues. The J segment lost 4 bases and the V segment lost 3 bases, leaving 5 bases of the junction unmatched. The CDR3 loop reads CASSPGTGGYNEQFF. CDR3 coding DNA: TGTGCCAGCTCACCCGGGACAGGAGGGTACAATGAGCAGTTCTTC. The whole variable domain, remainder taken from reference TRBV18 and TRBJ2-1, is NAGVMQNPRHLVRRRGQEARLRCSPMKGHSHVYWYRQLPEEGLKFMVYLQKENIIDESGMPKERFSAEFPKEGPSILRIQQVVRGDSAAYFCASSPGTGGYNEQFFGPGTRLTVL.

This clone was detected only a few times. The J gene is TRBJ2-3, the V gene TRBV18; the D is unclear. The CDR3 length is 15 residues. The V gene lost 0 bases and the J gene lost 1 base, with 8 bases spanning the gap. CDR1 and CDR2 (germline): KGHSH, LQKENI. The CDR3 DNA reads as TGTGCCAGCTCACCACCGTTGAGCCGCACAGATACGCAGTATTTT. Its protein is CASSPPLSRTDTQYF.

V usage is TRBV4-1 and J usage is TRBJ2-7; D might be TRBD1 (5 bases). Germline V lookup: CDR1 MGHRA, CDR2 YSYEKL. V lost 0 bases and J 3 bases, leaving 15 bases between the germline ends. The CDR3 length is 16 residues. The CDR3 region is CASSQDYGAYLYEQYF. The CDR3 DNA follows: TGCGCCAGCAGCCAAGATTATGGGGCGTACCTCTACGAGCAGTACTTC.

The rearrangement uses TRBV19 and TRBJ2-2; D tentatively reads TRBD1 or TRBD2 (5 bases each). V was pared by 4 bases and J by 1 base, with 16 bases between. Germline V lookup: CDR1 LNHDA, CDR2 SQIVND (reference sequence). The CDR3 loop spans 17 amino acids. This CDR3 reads CASSSGEGLGNTGELFF. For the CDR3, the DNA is TGTGCCAGTAGTAGCGGAGAGGGGTTGGGGAACACCGGGGAGCTGTTTTTT.

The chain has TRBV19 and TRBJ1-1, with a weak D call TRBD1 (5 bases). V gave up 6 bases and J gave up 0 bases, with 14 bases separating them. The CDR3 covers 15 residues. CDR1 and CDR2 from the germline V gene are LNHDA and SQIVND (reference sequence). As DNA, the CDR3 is TGTGCCAGTAGGGTAGGAGGGGCCATGAACACTGAAGCTTTCTTT. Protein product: CASRVGGAMNTEAFF.

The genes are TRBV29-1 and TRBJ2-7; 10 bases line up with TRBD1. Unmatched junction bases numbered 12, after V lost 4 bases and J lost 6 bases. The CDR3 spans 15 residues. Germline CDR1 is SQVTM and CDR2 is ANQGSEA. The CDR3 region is CSVVAPGTGVGEQYF. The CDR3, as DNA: TGCAGCGTTGTGGCACCTGGGACAGGGGTAGGCGAGCAGTACTTC.

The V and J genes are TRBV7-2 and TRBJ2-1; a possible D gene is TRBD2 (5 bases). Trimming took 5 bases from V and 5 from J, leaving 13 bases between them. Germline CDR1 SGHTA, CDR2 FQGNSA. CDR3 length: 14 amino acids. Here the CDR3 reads CASSGGSGNNEQFF. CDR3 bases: TGTGCCAGCAGCGGAGGTTCCGGTAACAATGAGCAGTTCTTC. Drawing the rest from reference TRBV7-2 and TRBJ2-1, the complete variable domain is GAGVSQSPSNKVTEKGKDVELRCDPISGHTALYWYRQSLGQGLEFLIYFQGNSAPDKSGLPSDRFSAERTGGSVSTLTIQRTQQEDSAVYLCASSGGSGNNEQFFGPGTRLTVL.

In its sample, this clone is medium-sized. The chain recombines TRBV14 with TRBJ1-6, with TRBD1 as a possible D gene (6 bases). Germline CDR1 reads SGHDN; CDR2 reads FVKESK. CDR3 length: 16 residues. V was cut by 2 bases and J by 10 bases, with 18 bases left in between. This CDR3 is CASSQHRVLMGSPLHF. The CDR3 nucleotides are TGTGCCAGCAGCCAACACAGGGTACTGATGGGCTCACCCCTCCACTTT.

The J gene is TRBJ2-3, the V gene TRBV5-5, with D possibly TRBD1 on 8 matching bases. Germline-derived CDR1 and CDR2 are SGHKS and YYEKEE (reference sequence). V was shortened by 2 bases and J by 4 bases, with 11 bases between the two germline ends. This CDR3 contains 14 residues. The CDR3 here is CASSLQGGPDTQYF. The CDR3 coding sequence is TGTGCCAGCAGCTTACAGGGGGGGCCAGATACGCAGTATTTT. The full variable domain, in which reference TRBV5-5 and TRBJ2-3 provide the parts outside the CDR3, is DAGVTQSPTHLIKTRGQQVTLRCSPISGHKSVSWYQQVLGQGPQFIFQYYEKEERGRGNFPDRFSARQFPNYSSELNVNALLLGDSALYLCASSLQGGPDTQYFGPGTRLTVL.

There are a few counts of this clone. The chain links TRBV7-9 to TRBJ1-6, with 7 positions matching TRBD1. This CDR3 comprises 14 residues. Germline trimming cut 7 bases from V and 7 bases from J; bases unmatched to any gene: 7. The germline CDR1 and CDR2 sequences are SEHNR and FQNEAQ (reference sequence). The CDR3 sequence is CASTRQGRNSPLHF. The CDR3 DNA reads TGTGCCAGCACCCGACAGGGAAGGAATTCACCCCTCCACTTT.

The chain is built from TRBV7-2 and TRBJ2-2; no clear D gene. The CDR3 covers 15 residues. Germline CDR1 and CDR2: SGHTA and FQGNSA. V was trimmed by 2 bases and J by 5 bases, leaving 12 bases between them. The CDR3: CASSLIGGKTGELFF. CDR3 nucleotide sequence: TGTGCCAGCAGCTTAATTGGTGGGAAGACCGGGGAGCTGTTTTTT.

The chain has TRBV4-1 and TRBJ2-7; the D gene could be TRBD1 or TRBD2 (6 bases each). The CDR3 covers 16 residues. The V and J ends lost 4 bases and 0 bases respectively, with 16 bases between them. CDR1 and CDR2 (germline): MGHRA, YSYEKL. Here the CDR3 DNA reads TGCGCCAGCAGCCCCGATGGGGGCGGGGCCTCCTACGAGCAGTACTTC. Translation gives CASSPDGGGASYEQYF.

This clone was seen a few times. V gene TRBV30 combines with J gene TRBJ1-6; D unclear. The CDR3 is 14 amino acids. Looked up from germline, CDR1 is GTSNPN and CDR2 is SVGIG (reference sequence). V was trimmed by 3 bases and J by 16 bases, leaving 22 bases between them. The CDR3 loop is CAWSARPSFSSLHF. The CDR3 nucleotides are TGTGCCTGGAGCGCCCGACCGAGCTTTTCCTCACTCCACTTT.

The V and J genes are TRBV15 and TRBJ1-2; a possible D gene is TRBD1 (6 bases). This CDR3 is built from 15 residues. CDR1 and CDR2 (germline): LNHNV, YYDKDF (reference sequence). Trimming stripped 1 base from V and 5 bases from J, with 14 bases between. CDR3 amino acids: CATSRVREGGYGYTF. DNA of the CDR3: TGTGCCACCAGCAGAGTTAGGGAGGGGGGATATGGCTACACCTTC. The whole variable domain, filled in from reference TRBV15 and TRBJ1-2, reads DAMVIQNPRYQVTQFGKPVTLSCSQTLNHNVMYWYQQKSSQAPKLLFHYYDKDFNNEADTPDNFQSRRPNTSFCFLDIRSPGLGDTAMYLCATSRVREGGYGYTFGSGTRLTVV.

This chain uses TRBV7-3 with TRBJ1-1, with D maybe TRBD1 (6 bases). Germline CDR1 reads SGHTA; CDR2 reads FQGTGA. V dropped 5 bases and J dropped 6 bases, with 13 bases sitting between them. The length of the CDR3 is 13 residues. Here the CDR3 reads CASSTNRVAEAFF. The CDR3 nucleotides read TGTGCCAGCAGCACAAACAGGGTAGCTGAAGCTTTCTTT.

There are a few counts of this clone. In nucleotides, the CDR3 is TGCGCCAGCAGCCCGGGACTGACAGCGTACGAGCAGTACTTC. Its protein is CASSPGLTAYEQYF. The chain couples TRBV5-1 to TRBJ2-7; tentatively, D is TRBD2 (6 bases). This CDR3 has 14 amino acids. Trimming shortened V by 4 bases and J by 4 bases, and 15 bases separated the two germline ends. Germline loops: CDR1 SGHRS, CDR2 YFSETQ.

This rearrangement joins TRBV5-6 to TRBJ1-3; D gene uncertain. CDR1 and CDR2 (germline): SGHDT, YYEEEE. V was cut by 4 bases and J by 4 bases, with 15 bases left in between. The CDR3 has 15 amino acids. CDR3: CASSRGRGVGNTIYF. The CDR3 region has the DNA TGTGCCAGCAGCCGAGGACGGGGAGTAGGAAACACCATATATTTT.

Here the CDR3 DNA reads TGTGCCAGCAGTCCCTACCCCGGGACGGCTTCGACCTACGAGCAGTACTTC. Translated: CASSPYPGTASTYEQYF. V is TRBV28 and J is TRBJ2-7; D assignment may be TRBD1 or TRBD2 (5 bases each). This CDR3 comprises 17 residues. Trimming removed 5 bases at V and 2 bases at J, with 22 bases between. Germline V lookup: CDR1 MDHEN, CDR2 SYDVKM.

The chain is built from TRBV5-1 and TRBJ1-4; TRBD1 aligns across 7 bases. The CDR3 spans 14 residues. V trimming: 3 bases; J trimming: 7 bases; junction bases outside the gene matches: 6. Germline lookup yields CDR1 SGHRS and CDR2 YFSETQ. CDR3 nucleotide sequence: TGCGCCAGCAGCTCCCGACAGGGCGGTGAAAAACTGTTTTTT. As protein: CASSSRQGGEKLFF.

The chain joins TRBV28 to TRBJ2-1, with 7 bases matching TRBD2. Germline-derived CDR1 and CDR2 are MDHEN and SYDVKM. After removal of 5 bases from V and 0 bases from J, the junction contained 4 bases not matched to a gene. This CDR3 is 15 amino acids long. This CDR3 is CASSPAGNSYNEQFF. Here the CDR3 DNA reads TGTGCCAGCAGTCCAGCGGGAAACTCCTACAATGAGCAGTTCTTC.

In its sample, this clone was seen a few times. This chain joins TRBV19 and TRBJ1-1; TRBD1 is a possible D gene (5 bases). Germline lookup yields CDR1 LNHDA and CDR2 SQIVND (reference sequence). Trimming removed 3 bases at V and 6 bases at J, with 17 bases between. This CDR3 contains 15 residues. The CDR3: CASSITVRVSPEAFF. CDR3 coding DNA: TGTGCCAGTAGTATTACAGTCAGGGTATCCCCTGAAGCTTTCTTT.

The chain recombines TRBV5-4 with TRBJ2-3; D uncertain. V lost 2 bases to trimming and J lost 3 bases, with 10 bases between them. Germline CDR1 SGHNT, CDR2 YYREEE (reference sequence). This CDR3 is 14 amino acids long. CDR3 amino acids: CASSFVSWTDTQYF. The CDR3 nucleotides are TGTGCCAGCAGCTTCGTATCGTGGACAGATACGCAGTATTTT.

In nucleotides, the CDR3 is TGTGCCTGGAGTGTAATAGCGGGGGCTCCTAACACCGGGGAGCTGTTTTTT. Translating it yields CAWSVIAGAPNTGELFF. J is TRBJ2-2 and V is TRBV30, with 9 bases that match TRBD2. The V gene end was trimmed by 0 bases and the J gene end by 2 bases; junction bases not matched to a gene: 7. Looked up from germline, CDR1 is GTSNPN and CDR2 is SVGIG (reference sequence). The CDR3 has 17 residues.

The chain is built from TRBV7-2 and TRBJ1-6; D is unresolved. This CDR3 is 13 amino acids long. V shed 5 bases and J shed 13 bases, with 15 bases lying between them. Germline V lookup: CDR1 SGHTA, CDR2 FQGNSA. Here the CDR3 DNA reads TGTGCCAGCAGCGTTCAGCGAGTGTCGCCCCTCCACTTT. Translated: CASSVQRVSPLHF.

In DNA, the CDR3 is TGTGCCAGCAGCTCCCGGGACAGGGCGTCCTACGAGCAGTACTTC. Translating it yields CASSSRDRASYEQYF. V is TRBV7-2 and J is TRBJ2-7, with 9 bases that match TRBD1. In germline, CDR1 is SGHTA, CDR2 FQGNSA. V gave up 4 bases and J gave up 1 base; unmatched junction bases: 5. The CDR3 consists of 15 residues.

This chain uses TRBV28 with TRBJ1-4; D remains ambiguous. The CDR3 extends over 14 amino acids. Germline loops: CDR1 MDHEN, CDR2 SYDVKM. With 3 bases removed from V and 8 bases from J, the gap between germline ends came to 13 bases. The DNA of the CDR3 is TGTGCCAGCAGTTTTGGGTCAGACTGGGAAAAACTGTTTTTT. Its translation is CASSFGSDWEKLFF.

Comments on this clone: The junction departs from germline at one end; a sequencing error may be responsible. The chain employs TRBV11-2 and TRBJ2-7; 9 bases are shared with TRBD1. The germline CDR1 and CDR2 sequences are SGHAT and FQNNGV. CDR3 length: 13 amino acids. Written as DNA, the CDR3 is TGTGTCAGCCGCGGACAGGGGAGCTACGAGCAGTACTTC. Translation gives CVSRGQGSYEQYF.

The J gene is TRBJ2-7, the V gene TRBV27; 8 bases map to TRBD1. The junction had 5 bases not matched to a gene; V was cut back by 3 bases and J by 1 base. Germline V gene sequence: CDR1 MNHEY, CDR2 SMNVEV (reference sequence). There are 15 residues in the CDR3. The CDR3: CASSLRQGFSYEQYF. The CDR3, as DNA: TGTGCCAGCAGTTTGAGACAGGGGTTTTCCTACGAGCAGTACTTC.